This T cell receptor (beta chain) originates from a study of CD8+CD57+ T cells in acquired aplastic anemia. Across the study: Recorded DNA amounts for sorted CD4+ and CD8+ cells had an average of about 3.5 ug. Study-level results: Any difference that existed in CD8+ Simpson's diversity between patients and controls was not significant.

According to the study, genomic DNA was the template for TCR beta VDJ and CDR3 profiling. MiXCR, run by TCRdb on the reads, gives a single entry per CDR3 protein. In the table there are under 500,000 distinct CDR3 sequences, around a third of which are singletons. The CDR3 consists of 12 residues. Germline assignment: CDR1 LNHDA and CDR2 SQIVND (reference sequence). Trimming stripped 3 bases from V and 8 bases from J, with 8 bases between. This clonotype was observed many times. Its antigen is not identified. Previously, flow cytometry had revealed CD8+CD57+ cell expansion in the patients chosen for sequencing. Every patient presented with severe acquired aplastic anemia. Patients had undergone no therapy by the time their blood was sampled.

This TCR came from a human donor with aplastic anemia. V and J are TRBV19 and TRBJ2-1, with D tentatively TRBD1 or TRBD2 (5 bases each). The sample consisted of sorted CD4+, CD8+, or CD8+CD57+ T cells (not recorded which) from PBMCs. CDR3 bases: TGTGCCAGTAGTATCATGGGGGATGAGCAGTTCTTC. Its protein is CASSIMGDEQFF.